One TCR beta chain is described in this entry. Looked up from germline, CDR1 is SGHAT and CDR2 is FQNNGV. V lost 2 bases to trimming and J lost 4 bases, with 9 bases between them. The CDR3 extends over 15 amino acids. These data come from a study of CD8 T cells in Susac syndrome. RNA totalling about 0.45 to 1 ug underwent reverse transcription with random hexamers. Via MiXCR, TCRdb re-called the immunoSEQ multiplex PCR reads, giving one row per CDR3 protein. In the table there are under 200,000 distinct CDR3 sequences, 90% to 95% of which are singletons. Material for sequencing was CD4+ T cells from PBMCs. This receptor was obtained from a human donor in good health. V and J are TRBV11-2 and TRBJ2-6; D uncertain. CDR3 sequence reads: CASSLTGSGANVLTF. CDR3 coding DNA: TGTGCCAGCAGCTTAACTGGGTCAGGGGCCAACGTCCTGACTTTC.